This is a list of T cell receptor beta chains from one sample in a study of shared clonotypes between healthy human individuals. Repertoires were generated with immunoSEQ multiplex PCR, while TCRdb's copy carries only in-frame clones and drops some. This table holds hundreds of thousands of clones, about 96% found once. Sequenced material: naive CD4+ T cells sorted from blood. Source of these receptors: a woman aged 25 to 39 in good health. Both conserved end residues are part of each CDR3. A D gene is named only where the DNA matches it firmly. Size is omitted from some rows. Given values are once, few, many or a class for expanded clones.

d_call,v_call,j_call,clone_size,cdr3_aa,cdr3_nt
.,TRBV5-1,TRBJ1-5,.,CASSLYGDSNQPQHF,TGCGCCAGCAGCTTGTACGGGGATAGCAATCAGCCCCAGCATTTT
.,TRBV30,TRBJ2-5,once,CAWSVREPRRGETQYF,TGTGCCTGGAGTGTACGAGAGCCACGGAGGGGAGAGACCCAGTACTTC
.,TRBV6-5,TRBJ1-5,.,CASSQGSNQPQHF,TGTGCCAGCAGTCAGGGAAGCAATCAGCCCCAGCATTTT
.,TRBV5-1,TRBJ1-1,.,CASSLGNVNTEAFF,TGCGCCAGCAGTTTAGGCAACGTGAACACTGAAGCTTTCTTT
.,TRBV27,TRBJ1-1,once,CASSLHRAPEAFF,TGTGCCAGCAGTTTACACAGGGCCCCTGAAGCTTTCTTT
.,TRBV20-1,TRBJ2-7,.,CSASFLWGQYF,TGCAGTGCTTCCTTCCTTTGGGGGCAGTACTTC
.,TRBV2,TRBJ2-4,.,CASTPRGNRLAKNIQYF,TGTGCCAGCACACCCCGAGGCAACAGGCTAGCCAAAAACATTCAGTACTTC
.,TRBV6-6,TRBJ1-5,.,CASSFREVNQPQHF,TGTGCCAGCAGTTTCCGGGAGGTCAATCAGCCCCAGCATTTT
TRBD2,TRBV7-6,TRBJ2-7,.,CASSLALAGGPLRSSYEQYF,TGTGCCAGCAGCTTAGCACTAGCGGGAGGCCCACTGAGAAGCTCCTACGAGCAGTACTTC
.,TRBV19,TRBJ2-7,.,CATSVVRSDEQYF,TGTGCCACCTCCGTGGTTCGTTCGGACGAGCAGTACTTC
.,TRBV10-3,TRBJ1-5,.,CAISAESNQPQHF,TGTGCCATCAGTGCAGAGAGCAATCAGCCCCAGCATTTT
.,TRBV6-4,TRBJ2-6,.,CASSERVGANVLTF,TGTGCCAGCAGTGAAAGGGTTGGGGCCAACGTCCTGACTTTC
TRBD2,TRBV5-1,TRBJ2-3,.,CASSLPGLAGGHDPTDTQYF,TGCGCCAGCAGCTTGCCGGGACTAGCGGGAGGCCATGACCCCACAGATACGCAGTATTTT
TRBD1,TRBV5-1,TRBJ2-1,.,CASSLRGTGYDEQFF,TGCGCCAGCAGCTTGAGGGGGACAGGGTACGATGAGCAGTTCTTC
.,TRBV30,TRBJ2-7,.,CAWSVRSSGDPYEQYF,TGTGCCTGGAGTGTACGGAGTAGCGGAGATCCCTACGAGCAGTACTTC
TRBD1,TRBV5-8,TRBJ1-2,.,CASSLFGTGGFPYSGYTF,TGTGCCAGCAGCTTGTTCGGGACAGGGGGTTTCCCCTATAGCGGCTACACCTTC
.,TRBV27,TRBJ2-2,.,CASIFRGSRTGELFF,TGTGCCAGCATTTTTAGGGGGTCCCGCACCGGGGAGCTGTTTTTT
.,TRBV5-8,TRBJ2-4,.,CASSLEDLRAKNIQYF,TGTGCCAGCAGCTTAGAGGACCTCCGGGCCAAAAACATTCAGTACTTC
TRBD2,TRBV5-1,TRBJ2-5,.,CASSGPGGQETQYF,TGCGCCAGCAGTGGGCCGGGAGGGCAAGAGACCCAGTACTTC
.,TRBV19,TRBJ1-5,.,CASRTGKNQPQHF,TGTGCCAGTAGAACAGGGAAGAATCAGCCCCAGCATTTT
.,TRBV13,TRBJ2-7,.,CASSRDGPYEQYF,TGTGCCAGCAGCCGGGACGGCCCCTACGAGCAGTACTTC
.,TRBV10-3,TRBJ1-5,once,CAIRRDYNQPQHF,TGTGCCATCCGGCGGGATTACAATCAGCCCCAGCATTTT
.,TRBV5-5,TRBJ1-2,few,CASSSTRNYGYTF,TGTGCCAGCAGCTCGACACGTAACTATGGCTACACCTTC
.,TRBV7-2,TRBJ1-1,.,CASSLGPDPVNTEAFF,TGTGCCAGCAGCTTAGGCCCAGATCCCGTGAACACTGAAGCTTTCTTT
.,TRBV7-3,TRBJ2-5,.,CASSEGLVLETQYF,TGTGCCAGCTCCGAGGGGTTAGTTCTGGAGACCCAGTACTTC
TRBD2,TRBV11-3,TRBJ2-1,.,CASSFSLGLADNEQFF,TGTGCCAGCAGCTTTAGCCTGGGGCTAGCGGACAATGAGCAGTTCTTC
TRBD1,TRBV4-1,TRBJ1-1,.,CASSQVGTGADTEAFF,TGCGCCAGCAGCCAAGTAGGGACAGGAGCTGACACTGAAGCTTTCTTT
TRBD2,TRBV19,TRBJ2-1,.,CASSPRWASGSRGNEQFF,TGTGCCAGTAGTCCCAGGTGGGCTAGCGGGAGTCGGGGCAATGAGCAGTTCTTC
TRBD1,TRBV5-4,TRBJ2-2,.,CASSPGQMNTGELFF,TGTGCCAGCAGCCCGGGACAGATGAACACCGGGGAGCTGTTTTTT
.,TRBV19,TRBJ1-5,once,CASSARQDYQPQHF,TGTGCCAGTAGTGCAAGACAGGACTATCAGCCCCAGCATTTT
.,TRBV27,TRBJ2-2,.,CASNEIGRAGELFF,TGTGCCAGCAACGAAATCGGGAGAGCGGGGGAGCTGTTTTTT
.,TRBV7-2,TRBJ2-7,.,CASSLAGIPYEQYF,TGTGCCAGCAGCTTAGCAGGGATCCCCTACGAGCAGTACTTC
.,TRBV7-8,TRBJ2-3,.,CASSFSWGGSTDTQYF,TGTGCCAGCAGCTTCTCCTGGGGCGGAAGCACAGATACGCAGTATTTT
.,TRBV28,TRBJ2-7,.,CASSSPGLGSYEQYF,TGTGCCAGCAGTTCCCCGGGCCTCGGATCCTACGAGCAGTACTTC
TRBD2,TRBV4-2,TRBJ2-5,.,CASSQEAAGVRETQYF,TGTGCCAGCAGCCAAGAAGCAGCGGGAGTACGGGAGACCCAGTACTTC
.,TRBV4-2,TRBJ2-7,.,CASSQRIAVSYEQYF,TGTGCCAGCAGCCAACGGATAGCGGTCTCCTACGAGCAGTACTTC
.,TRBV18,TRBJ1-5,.,CASSPLGDMANQPQHF,TGTGCCAGCTCACCATTAGGGGATATGGCCAATCAGCCCCAGCATTTT
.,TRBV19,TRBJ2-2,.,CASSIPWRANTGELFF,TGTGCCAGTAGTATTCCTTGGCGGGCGAACACCGGGGAGCTGTTTTTT
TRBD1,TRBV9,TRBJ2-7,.,CASSGGQGPYEQYF,TGTGCCAGCAGCGGGGGACAGGGGCCCTACGAGCAGTACTTC
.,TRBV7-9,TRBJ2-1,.,CASSLRDYNEQFF,TGTGCCAGCAGCTTACGAGACTACAATGAGCAGTTCTTC
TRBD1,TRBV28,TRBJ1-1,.,CASSLWATGGNTEAFF,TGTGCCAGCAGTTTATGGGCGACAGGGGGGAACACTGAAGCTTTCTTT
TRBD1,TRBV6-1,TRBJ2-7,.,CAGMAGTGSYEQYF,TGTGCCGGCATGGCCGGGACAGGGAGCTACGAGCAGTACTTC
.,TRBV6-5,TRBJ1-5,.,CASSIIVTTYQPQHF,TGTGCCAGCAGCATAATCGTAACGACCTATCAGCCCCAGCATTTT
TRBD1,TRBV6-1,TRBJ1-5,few,CASTPGGLRQPQHF,TGTGCCAGCACTCCAGGGGGTTTACGTCAGCCCCAGCATTTT
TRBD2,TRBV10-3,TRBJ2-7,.,CAIRPGLAGINEQYF,TGTGCCATCAGGCCCGGACTAGCGGGAATAAACGAGCAGTACTTC
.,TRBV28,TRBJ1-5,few,CASRRTGNQPQHF,TGTGCCAGCAGGAGGACAGGCAATCAGCCCCAGCATTTT
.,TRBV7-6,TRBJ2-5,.,CASSLAEAERETQYF,TGTGCCAGCAGCTTAGCGGAAGCGGAGCGAGAGACCCAGTACTTC
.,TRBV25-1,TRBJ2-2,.,CASSVATAPGELFF,TGTGCCAGCAGTGTAGCCACAGCCCCCGGGGAGCTGTTTTTT
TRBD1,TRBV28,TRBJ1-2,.,CASSLSSTGGWGYTF,TGTGCCAGCAGTTTAAGCTCCACAGGGGGCTGGGGCTACACCTTC
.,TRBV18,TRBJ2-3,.,CASSPTSTDTQYF,TGTGCCAGCTCACCAACCAGCACAGATACGCAGTATTTT
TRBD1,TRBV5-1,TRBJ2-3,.,CASSFRGQGATDTQYF,TGCGCCAGCAGCTTCCGGGGACAGGGGGCTACAGATACGCAGTATTTT